The 5 T cell receptor beta chains listed next were all sequenced from one sample in a study of blood T cell repertoires in COVID-19. Sequencing was performed with immunoSEQ multiplex PCR; in TCRdb, only in-frame clones are kept and a portion is missing. The sample yields 73,000 or so clones, roughly 90% seen once. Input material: peripheral blood. Receptor source: a man aged 30 to 39 with acute or convalescent COVID-19.

The chain couples TRBV6-5 to TRBJ1-4; possibly TRBD1 for D (5 bases). Per the germline V gene, CDR1 is MNHEY and CDR2 is SVGAGI. This CDR3 has 13 residues. V was trimmed by 5 bases and J by 7 bases, leaving 11 bases between them. The chain's CDR3 is CASSPGLGEKLFF. CDR3 sequence (DNA): TGTGCCAGCAGTCCAGGGTTGGGTGAAAAACTGTTTTTT.

The chain employs TRBV7-9 and TRBJ1-1; D might be TRBD1 (5 bases). Germline V lookup: CDR1 SEHNR, CDR2 FQNEAQ (reference sequence). This CDR3 has 15 residues. Between the trimmed V and J ends, which lost 5 bases and 1 base, there was a span of 14 bases. The CDR3 DNA reads TGTGCCAGCAGCAATCGGGGGACTGGGAACACTGAAGCTTTCTTT. Its protein is CASSNRGTGNTEAFF.

This chain uses TRBV7-2 with TRBJ1-2; D uncertain. Trimming removed 6 bases from V and 7 bases from J, with 9 bases in between. Germline CDR1 and CDR2: SGHTA and FQGNSA. CDR3 length: 11 amino acids. The CDR3 loop is CASREDGGYTF. The CDR3 coding sequence is TGTGCCAGCAGGGAGGACGGTGGCTACACCTTC.

The CDR3 DNA reads TGTGCCAGCAGCGAGCCAGGGGAGAACATTCAGTACTTC. Residues: CASSEPGENIQYF. The chain couples TRBV27 to TRBJ2-4; weak D call: TRBD1 (6 bases). The CDR3 is made up of 13 amino acids. Germline CDR1 MNHEY, CDR2 SMNVEV (reference sequence). V was shortened by 6 bases and J by 7 bases, with 13 bases between the two germline ends.

The rearrangement uses TRBV19 and TRBJ2-1; 8 bases line up with TRBD2. Germline CDR1 is LNHDA and CDR2 is SQIVND (reference sequence). This CDR3 is built from 15 residues. With 6 bases clipped from V and 4 bases from J, the junction kept 8 bases outside the gene matches. The CDR3 loop is CASRREAGRYNEQFF. CDR3 nucleotide sequence: TGTGCCAGTAGGCGGGAGGCAGGACGTTACAATGAGCAGTTCTTC.